The clone carrying this T cell receptor beta chain was observed many times. Its antigen remains unknown. This record belongs to a study of T cell repertoires in cytomegalovirus infection. Study in general: Public TCR beta signatures marked donors with CMV infection and the matching HLA. Findings of the study overall: In two of eight donors, the top clonotype was HLA-C-restricted CMV-specific. Using cumulative public TCR beta family frequency, the authors identified those who carried CMV together with the relevant HLA.

Germline CDR1 reads DFQATT; CDR2 reads SNEGSKA (reference sequence). Trimming at V came to 7 bases and at J to 5 bases, leaving 7 bases not matched to a gene. The CDR3 has 14 amino acids. MiXCR, applied by TCRdb to the reads, yields one record per CDR3 protein. The sample holds about 230,000 distinct CDR3 sequences, roughly 22% seen once. The TCR originated in a human donor in good health (CMV status not recorded). Some clones in this sample may be carry-over from other donors' samples. This rearrangement joins TRBV20-1 to TRBJ2-1; 11 nucleotides line up with TRBD2. Sequenced: CD8+ T cells from PBMCs. The CDR3 protein is CSGRGLAVNNEQFF. DNA for the CDR3: TGCAGTGGGAGGGGACTAGCGGTTAACAATGAGCAGTTCTTC.